The 25 T cell receptor beta chains below all came from one sample that was sequenced in a study of T cells in Graves' hyperthyroidism and ophthalmopathy (dated 2019 in TCRdb). Library preparation was by multiplex PCR. Sequenced on an Illumina HiSeq 2000. TCR beta CDR3 regions were amplified from RNA transcripts. A first-round RT-PCR of the TCR CDR3 used the HTBI primer set with the Qiagen OneStep RT-PCR kit. In TCRdb, the public reads were trimmed at Q25 with fastp and aligned with MiXCR, with productive beta chains retained. Each entry is one CDR3 protein sequence, shown with its most common DNA and genes. The sample table shows around 200,000 distinct CDR3 sequences, and over 15% are seen once. The ten biggest clones cover roughly 32% of the sample. Input material: blood. Receptors were obtained from a woman in her fifties or sixties with Graves' hyperthyroidism.

This clonotype was recorded at least ten times. The chain carries TRBV7-2 and TRBJ1-2, with D maybe TRBD1 (6 bases). Trimming removed 4 bases from V and 4 bases from J, with 10 bases in between. This CDR3 comprises 13 residues. Germline CDR1 is SGHTA and CDR2 is FQGNSA. As DNA, the CDR3 is TGTGCCAGCAGCTATCTGACAGGCTATGGCTACACCTTC. Translated, it gives CASSYLTGYGYTF.

The table lists this clonotype with a few counts. This CDR3 fails to terminate in the conserved phenylalanine or tryptophan, so it likely reflects a read error. The chain joins TRBV10-3 to TRBJ2-5; no definite D call. Germline V gene sequence: CDR1 ENHRY, CDR2 SYGVKD. The CDR3 spans 17 residues. Trimming took 0 bases from V and 1 from J, leaving 15 bases between them. The CDR3 region is CAISESTGGHVQETQYL. CDR3 coding DNA: TGTGCCATCAGTGAGTCTACGGGTGGCCATGTCCAAGAGACCCAGTACCTC.

This clonotype was observed a few times. J is TRBJ2-1 and V is TRBV7-9, with 7 bases aligning to TRBD1. This CDR3 spans 12 amino acids. Germline CDR1 is SEHNR and CDR2 is FQNEAQ (reference sequence). Trimming at V came to 6 bases and at J to 9 bases, leaving 5 bases not matched to a gene. The CDR3 reads CASRTGEFEQFF. The CDR3 coding sequence is TGTGCCAGCAGAACAGGGGAGTTTGAGCAGTTCTTC.

The table lists this clonotype with many counts. This CDR3 reads CASSVRQGAFGSPLHF. The DNA of the CDR3 is TGTGCCAGCAGTGTGAGGCAGGGAGCTTTTGGGTCACCCCTCCACTTT. The chain combines TRBV2 with TRBJ1-6, with a tentative D call TRBD1 (5 bases). The germline CDR1 and CDR2 sequences are SNHLY and FYNNEI. The CDR3 totals 16 residues. The V end lost 4 bases, the J end lost 10 bases, and 20 bases lay between the germline ends.

This clonotype was counted ten times or more. The V gene is TRBV19, the J gene TRBJ1-1, with D perhaps matching TRBD1 (5 bases). This CDR3 region has 15 residues. The V gene's germline CDR1 is LNHDA and CDR2 SQIVND (reference sequence). The V end was cut by 3 bases, the J end by 4 bases, with 15 bases between. The CDR3: CASSIMLGRATEAFF. The DNA for the CDR3 is TGTGCCAGTAGTATTATGTTGGGGCGTGCCACTGAAGCTTTCTTT.

The J gene is TRBJ1-5, the V gene TRBV19; D unresolved. Trimming removed 5 bases from V and 4 bases from J, with 12 bases in between. CDR3 length equals 14 residues. CDR1 is LNHDA and CDR2 is SQIVND in the germline V gene (reference sequence). CDR3 DNA: TGTGCCAGTAGTGGCGGGTTTGGGAATCAGCCCCAGCATTTT. Its protein product is CASSGGFGNQPQHF.

This clonotype was recorded many times. V gene TRBV7-9 combines with J gene TRBJ1-2; the D gene is possibly TRBD1 (5 bases). Germline V lookup: CDR1 SEHNR, CDR2 FQNEAQ (reference sequence). V lost 1 base, J lost 3 bases, and 18 bases lay in between. There are 17 residues in the CDR3. The CDR3 nucleotides are TGTGCCAGCAGCTTAGTCCGCGGGGGGTTTAGAGACTATGGCTACACCTTC. The encoded protein is CASSLVRGGFRDYGYTF.

This clonotype showed up many times. The CDR3 DNA is TGTGCCAGCAGCTTACGGGAAGGGAATCAGCCCCAGCATTTT. It codes for CASSLREGNQPQHF. The genes are TRBV7-9 and TRBJ1-5; D gene ambiguous. Between the trimmed V and J ends, which lost 2 bases and 4 bases, there was a span of 9 bases. The CDR3 covers 14 residues. Germline V CDR1 and CDR2: SEHNR, FQNEAQ (reference sequence).

In this sample, this clonotype turned up many times. V is TRBV19 and J is TRBJ1-1; D call uncertain. The CDR3 consists of 13 residues. With 5 bases removed from V and 3 bases from J, the gap between germline ends came to 10 bases. Looked up from germline, CDR1 is LNHDA and CDR2 is SQIVND (reference sequence). The DNA for the CDR3 is TGTGCCAGTAGTGTGACCTGGGACACTGAAGCTTTCTTT. Protein: CASSVTWDTEAFF.

This clonotype appeared many times. This rearrangement joins TRBV12-3 or TRBV12-4 to TRBJ1-6, with D possibly TRBD1 on 6 matching bases. Trimming removed 5 bases from V and 8 bases from J, with 7 bases in between. This CDR3 has 12 residues. This CDR3 reads CASSTGYSPLHF. The CDR3 DNA sequence: TGTGCCAGCAGTACAGGGTATTCACCCCTCCACTTT.

The table lists this clonotype with many counts. The chain recombines TRBV27 with TRBJ2-3; 10 bases map to TRBD2. Germline-derived CDR1 and CDR2 are MNHEY and SMNVEV (reference sequence). V trimming: 2 bases; J trimming: 2 bases; junction bases outside the gene matches: 7. CDR3 length: 17 amino acids. CDR3 sequence: CASSLQRLAGPTDTQYF. The CDR3 DNA follows: TGTGCCAGCAGTTTACAACGACTAGCGGGCCCCACAGATACGCAGTATTTT.

This clonotype was seen repeatedly, ten times or more. The chain joins TRBV6-2 or TRBV6-3 to TRBJ1-4, with D unresolved. Germline V lookup: CDR1 MNHEY, CDR2 SVGEGT. The CDR3 runs to 15 residues. V was trimmed by 5 bases and J by 8 bases, leaving 18 bases between them. CDR3 coding DNA: TGTGCCAGCAGTAGAGACGGATTGTGGTCCGAAAAACTGTTTTTT. It yields the protein CASSRDGLWSEKLFF.

This clonotype has only a few counts. This rearrangement joins TRBV6-1 to TRBJ1-1; possibly TRBD1 for D (5 bases). CDR3 length: 16 amino acids. Trimming took off 4 bases at V and 5 bases at J, with 20 bases between the two ends. Germline CDR1 reads MNHNS; CDR2 reads SASEGT. The CDR3 sequence is CASSVPREIGKTEAFF. Here the CDR3 DNA reads TGTGCCAGCAGTGTTCCCAGGGAAATAGGGAAAACTGAAGCTTTCTTT.

At least ten counts were recorded for this clonotype. The rearrangement uses TRBV2 and TRBJ1-4; D is ambiguous. Germline CDR1 reads SNHLY; CDR2 reads FYNNEI. V lost 1 base, J lost 0 bases, and 6 bases lay in between. The CDR3 covers 15 residues. CDR3 bases: TGTGCCAGCAGTGAAGTCATGGCAACTAATGAAAAACTGTTTTTT. Protein: CASSEVMATNEKLFF.

This clonotype was counted at least ten times. The chain carries TRBV7-9 and TRBJ2-2; unclear D gene. The CDR3 is 15 amino acids. The germline V gene has CDR1 SEHNR and CDR2 FQNEAQ (reference sequence). V was cut by 5 bases and J by 6 bases, with 16 bases left in between. The CDR3, as DNA: TGTGCCAGCAGCCCAAACCCTTTAGCTGCCGGGGAGCTGTTTTTT. Translating it yields CASSPNPLAAGELFF.

This clonotype was detected many times. The V call is TRBV25-1, the J call TRBJ1-6; the match to TRBD1 covers 8 bases. Germline V gene sequence: CDR1 MGHDK, CDR2 SYGVNS. CDR3 length: 15 amino acids. The ends lost 6 bases at V and 4 bases at J; junction bases unmatched: 5. The CDR3: CASSAGGDYNSPLHF. The CDR3, as DNA: TGTGCCAGCAGCGCAGGGGGCGATTATAATTCACCCCTCCACTTT.

This clonotype has a count of ten or more. This sequence joins TRBV7-9 and TRBJ1-2, with a tentative D call TRBD1 (6 bases). The germline gives CDR1 SEHNR, CDR2 FQNEAQ (reference sequence). The CDR3 consists of 13 residues. The ends were cut back, 4 bases at V and 8 bases at J, with 14 bases in the middle. Written as DNA, the CDR3 is TGTGCCAGCAGCTCCCACAGGGTGAGCGGCTACACCTTC. Residues: CASSSHRVSGYTF.

This clonotype was counted ten times or more. This rearrangement joins TRBV5-4 to TRBJ2-3; 11 nucleotides align to TRBD2. V lost 4 bases and J lost 0; bases outside the gene matches: 13. Germline CDR1 is SGHNT and CDR2 is YYREEE (reference sequence). The CDR3 consists of 19 residues. DNA for the CDR3: TGTGCCAGCAGCCGCCCCGGGCTAGCGGGGGGCACCAGCACAGATACGCAGTATTTT. It encodes CASSRPGLAGGTSTDTQYF.

This clonotype appeared a few times. The gene calls are TRBV4-1 and TRBJ1-1, with D hard to call. Per germline, CDR1 MGHRA and CDR2 YSYEKL. The CDR3 runs 15 residues. V shed 1 base and J shed 8 bases, with 17 bases lying between them. Here the CDR3 reads CASSQVRGSLGEAFF. Written as DNA, the CDR3 is TGCGCCAGCAGCCAAGTGCGAGGTTCCCTTGGGGAAGCTTTCTTT.

This clonotype was seen at least ten times. This rearrangement joins TRBV5-1 to TRBJ1-1; no firm D call. The CDR3 has 13 residues. V was trimmed by 4 bases and J by 7 bases, leaving 14 bases between them. Germline V gene lookup returns CDR1 SGHRS and CDR2 YFSETQ. CDR3 sequence reads: CASSEGDIREAFF. The CDR3 nucleotides are TGCGCCAGCAGCGAAGGAGATATACGTGAAGCTTTCTTT.

Ten or more counts support this clonotype. This chain joins TRBV19 and TRBJ2-3; perhaps TRBD1 as D (7 bases). Germline V gene lookup returns CDR1 LNHDA and CDR2 SQIVND (reference sequence). The CDR3 has 17 amino acids. The ends were cut back, 5 bases at V and 3 bases at J, with 21 bases in the middle. The DNA for the CDR3 is TGTGCCAGTAGTGGGGGGACAGACCTCCTATGGACAGATACGCAGTATTTT. Protein sequence: CASSGGTDLLWTDTQYF.

This clonotype was recorded once. The chain couples TRBV20-1 to TRBJ1-6, with 7 positions matching TRBD1. Germline CDR1 reads DFQATT; CDR2 reads SNEGSKA (reference sequence). There are 15 residues in the CDR3. V lost 1 base, J lost 4 bases, and 4 bases stayed unmatched. The CDR3 DNA reads TGCAGTGCTAGAGGGCAGGGGGGGTATAATTCACCCCTCCACTTT. Its protein product is CSARGQGGYNSPLHF.

There are many counts of this clonotype. V and J are TRBV5-1 and TRBJ2-5, with 9 bases that match TRBD1. J was trimmed by 5 bases and V by 0 bases; bases with no gene match: 5. This CDR3 is built from 15 residues. CDR1 SGHRS and CDR2 YFSETQ come from the germline V gene. CDR3 in DNA: TGCGCCAGCAGCTTGGTTACAGGGGGCGGTGAGACCCAGTACTTC. This encodes CASSLVTGGGETQYF. The whole variable domain, filled in from reference TRBV5-1 and TRBJ2-5, reads KAGVTQTPRYLIKTRGQQVTLSCSPISGHRSVSWYQQTPGQGLQFLFEYFSETQRNKGNFPGRFSGRQFSNSRSEMNVSTLELGDSALYLCASSLVTGGGETQYFGPGTRLLVL.

This clonotype was recorded at least ten times. The V gene is TRBV24-1, the J gene TRBJ2-5; 11 bases are a match to TRBD1. This CDR3 has 15 residues. V trimming: 4 bases; J trimming: 1 base; junction bases outside the gene matches: 1. Germline-derived CDR1 and CDR2 are KGHDR and SFDVKD. The CDR3 loop reads CATSEGTGGQETQYF. The CDR3 nucleotides are TGTGCCACCAGTGAAGGGACAGGGGGCCAAGAGACCCAGTACTTC.

This clonotype was observed at least ten times. The chain carries TRBV7-9 and TRBJ2-6; no clear D. Germline-derived CDR1 and CDR2 are SEHNR and FQNEAQ (reference sequence). V was pared by 1 base and J by 2 bases, with 15 bases between. The CDR3 is 18 residues long. CDR3 sequence reads: CASSLGSSLVPGANVLTF. The CDR3 nucleotides read TGTGCCAGCAGCTTAGGGTCTTCCCTGGTTCCTGGGGCCAACGTCCTGACTTTC. The full variable domain, rest sourced from reference TRBV7-9 and TRBJ2-6, is DTGVSQNPRHKITKRGQNVTFRCDPISEHNRLYWYRQTLGQGPEFLTYFQNEAQLEKSRLLSDRFSAERPKGSFSTLEIQRTEQGDSAMYLCASSLGSSLVPGANVLTFGAGSRLTVL.